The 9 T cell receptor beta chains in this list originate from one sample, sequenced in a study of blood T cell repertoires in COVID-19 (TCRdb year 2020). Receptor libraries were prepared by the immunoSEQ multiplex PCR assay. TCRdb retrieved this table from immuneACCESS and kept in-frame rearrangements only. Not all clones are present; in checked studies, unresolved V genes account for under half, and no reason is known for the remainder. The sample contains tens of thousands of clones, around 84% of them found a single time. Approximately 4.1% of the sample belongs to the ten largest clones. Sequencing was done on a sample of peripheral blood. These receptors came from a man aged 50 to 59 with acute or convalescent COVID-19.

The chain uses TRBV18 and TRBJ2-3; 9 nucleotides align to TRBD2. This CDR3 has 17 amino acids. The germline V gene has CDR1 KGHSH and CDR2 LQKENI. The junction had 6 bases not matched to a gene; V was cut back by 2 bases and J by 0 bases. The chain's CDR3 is CASSPSVAGGSTDTQYF. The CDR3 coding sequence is TGTGCCAGCTCACCATCGGTGGCGGGAGGGAGCACAGATACGCAGTATTTT.

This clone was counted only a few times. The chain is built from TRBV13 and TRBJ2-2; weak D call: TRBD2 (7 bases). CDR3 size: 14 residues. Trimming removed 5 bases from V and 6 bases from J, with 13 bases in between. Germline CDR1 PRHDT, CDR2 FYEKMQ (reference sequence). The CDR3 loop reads CASSPEGGAGELFF. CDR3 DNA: TGTGCCAGCAGCCCGGAGGGGGGGGCCGGGGAGCTGTTTTTT.

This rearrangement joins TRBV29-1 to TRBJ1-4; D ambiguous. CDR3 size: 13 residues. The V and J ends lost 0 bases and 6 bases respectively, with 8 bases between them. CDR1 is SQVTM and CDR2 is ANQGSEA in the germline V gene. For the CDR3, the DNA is TGCAGCGTTGAAGATAGGAGGGATGAAAAACTGTTTTTT. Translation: CSVEDRRDEKLFF.

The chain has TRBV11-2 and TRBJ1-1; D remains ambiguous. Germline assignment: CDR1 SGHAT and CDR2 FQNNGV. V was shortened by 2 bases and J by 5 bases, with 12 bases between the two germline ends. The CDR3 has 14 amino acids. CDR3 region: CASSLTGLGTEAFF. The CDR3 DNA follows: TGTGCCAGCAGCTTAACGGGATTGGGAACTGAAGCTTTCTTT.

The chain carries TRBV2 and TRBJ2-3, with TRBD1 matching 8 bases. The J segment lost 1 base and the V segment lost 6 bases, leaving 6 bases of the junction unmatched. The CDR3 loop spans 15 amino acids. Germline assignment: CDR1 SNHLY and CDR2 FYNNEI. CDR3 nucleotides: TGTGCCAGCAGCCGTAGGGGACAGGGCACAGATACGCAGTATTTT. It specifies CASSRRGQGTDTQYF.

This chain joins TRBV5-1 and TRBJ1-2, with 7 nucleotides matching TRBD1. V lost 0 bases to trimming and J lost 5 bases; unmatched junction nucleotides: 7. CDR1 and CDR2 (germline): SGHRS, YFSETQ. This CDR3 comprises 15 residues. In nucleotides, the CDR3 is TGCGCCAGCAGCTTGGATTCCGGGACAGCTTATGGCTACACCTTC. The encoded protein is CASSLDSGTAYGYTF. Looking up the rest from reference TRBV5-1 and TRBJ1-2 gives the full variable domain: KAGVTQTPRYLIKTRGQQVTLSCSPISGHRSVSWYQQTPGQGLQFLFEYFSETQRNKGNFPGRFSGRQFSNSRSEMNVSTLELGDSALYLCASSLDSGTAYGYTFGSGTRLTVV.

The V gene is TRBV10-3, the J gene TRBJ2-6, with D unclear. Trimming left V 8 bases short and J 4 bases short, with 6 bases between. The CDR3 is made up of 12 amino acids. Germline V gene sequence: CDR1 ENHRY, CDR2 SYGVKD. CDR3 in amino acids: CAIAYGANVLTF. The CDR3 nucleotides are TGTGCCATCGCCTACGGGGCCAACGTCCTGACTTTC.

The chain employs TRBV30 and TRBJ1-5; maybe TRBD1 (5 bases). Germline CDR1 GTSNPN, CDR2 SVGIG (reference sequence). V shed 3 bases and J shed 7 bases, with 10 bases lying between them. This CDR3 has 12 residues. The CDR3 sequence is CAWSGGGQPQHF. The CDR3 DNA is TGTGCCTGGAGCGGGGGGGGACAGCCCCAGCATTTT. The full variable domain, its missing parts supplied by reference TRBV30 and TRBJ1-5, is SQTIHQWPATLVQPVGSPLSLECTVEGTSNPNLYWYRQAAGRGLQLLFYSVGIGQISSEVPQNLSASRPQDRQFILSSKKLLLSDSGFYLCAWSGGGQPQHFGDGTRLSIL.

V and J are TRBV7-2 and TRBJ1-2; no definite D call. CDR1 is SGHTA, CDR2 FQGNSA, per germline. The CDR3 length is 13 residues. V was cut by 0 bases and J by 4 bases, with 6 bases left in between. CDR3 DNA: TGTGCCAGCAGCTTAGCCCACGGCTATGGCTACACCTTC. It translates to CASSLAHGYGYTF.